These 25 T cell receptor beta chains were sequenced from one sample in a study of identical twins listed by TCRdb under 2016. Libraries were made using 5' RACE. The sample was run on an Illumina HiSeq 2000. Using fastp trimming at Q25 and MiXCR clonotype assembly, TCRdb reanalyzed the public sequencing data and kept in-frame beta chains. CDR3 protein sequences are deduplicated, and each keeps its most common genes and DNA. The sample table lists 500,000 to 650,000 distinct CDR3 sequences, around 20% of them with a count of one. The ten largest make up approximately 0.52% of the sample. The sample was also reused in another study, on yellow fever vaccine responses in identical twins.

The sequenced sample consisted of CD4+ T cells sorted from blood. The origin of the receptors is a woman between 18 and 29 years old in good health.

This clonotype was counted only a few times. V is TRBV7-7 and J is TRBJ1-4; a weak D match, TRBD1 (6 bases). The CDR3 covers 15 residues. Germline V CDR1 and CDR2: SSHAT, FNYEAQ (reference sequence). V was shortened by 4 bases and J by 7 bases, with 16 bases between the two germline ends. CDR3 sequence: CASSSSRGAGEKLFF. The CDR3 nucleotides read TGTGCCAGCAGCTCGTCGAGGGGGGCGGGTGAAAAACTGTTTTTT.

V usage is TRBV10-3 and J usage is TRBJ1-3; no clear D. Germline V gives CDR1 ENHRY, CDR2 SYGVKD. This CDR3 spans 14 amino acids. V dropped 8 bases and J dropped 0 bases, with 11 bases sitting between them. The CDR3 sequence is CAIRGPTSGNTIYF. CDR3 DNA sequence: TGTGCCATCCGTGGGCCAACCTCTGGAAACACCATATATTTT.

This sequence joins TRBV12-3 or TRBV12-4 and TRBJ2-2; D gene ambiguous. This CDR3 is built from 12 residues. The germline V and J ends were trimmed by 6 bases and 7 bases, with 9 bases remaining between them. The DNA for the CDR3 is TGTGCCAGCAGGTTCTCGGGCGGGGAGCTGTTTTTT. Its protein product is CASRFSGGELFF.

V is TRBV20-1 and J is TRBJ2-1; the D call may be TRBD1 or TRBD2 (5 bases each). Germline CDR1 is DFQATT and CDR2 is SNEGSKA (reference sequence). V dropped 6 bases and J dropped 8 bases, with 11 bases sitting between them. This CDR3 spans 11 amino acids. CDR3: CSAWDVDEQFF. The CDR3 DNA sequence: TGCAGTGCATGGGACGTAGATGAGCAGTTCTTC.

The chain recombines TRBV18 with TRBJ1-5; D uncertain. This CDR3 is 13 amino acids long. Germline V gene sequence: CDR1 KGHSH, CDR2 LQKENI. The V end lost 2 bases, the J end lost 4 bases, and 6 bases lay between the germline ends. The CDR3 region has the DNA TGTGCCAGCTCACCAAGCGGGAATCAGCCCCAGCATTTT. Translation: CASSPSGNQPQHF.

There are a few counts of this clonotype. The DNA of the CDR3 is TGTGCCAGCAGGGGACAGACAGAGACCCAGTACTTC. It codes for CASRGQTETQYF. The chain couples TRBV19 to TRBJ2-5, with 7 bases identical to TRBD1. CDR1 and CDR2 (germline): LNHDA, SQIVND (reference sequence). CDR3 size: 12 residues. The V gene end was trimmed by 9 bases and the J gene end by 4 bases; junction bases not matched to a gene: 5.

This clonotype came up a few times. The chain has TRBV5-5 and TRBJ1-4; D remains unclear. This CDR3 is 15 amino acids long. Germline CDR1 SGHKS, CDR2 YYEKEE (reference sequence). V was shortened by 0 bases and J by 2 bases, with 8 bases between the two germline ends. The DNA of the CDR3 is TGTGCCAGCAGCTTGGTCGTATCGACTAATGAAAAACTGTTTTTT. Encoded protein: CASSLVVSTNEKLFF. Together with reference TRBV5-5 and TRBJ1-4, the CDR3 gives the full variable domain: DAGVTQSPTHLIKTRGQQVTLRCSPISGHKSVSWYQQVLGQGPQFIFQYYEKEERGRGNFPDRFSARQFPNYSSELNVNALLLGDSALYLCASSLVVSTNEKLFFGSGTQLSVL.

The chain couples TRBV5-4 to TRBJ2-2; TRBD2 agrees at 10 bases. J was trimmed by 4 bases and V by 2 bases; bases with no gene match: 2. The CDR3 is made up of 15 amino acids. CDR1 is SGHNT, CDR2 YYREEE, per germline (reference sequence). In DNA, the CDR3 is TGTGCCAGCAGCTTAGCGGGAGGGTTCACCGGGGAGCTGTTTTTT. Its translation is CASSLAGGFTGELFF.

This clonotype was counted only a few times. Here the CDR3 DNA reads TGCAGTGCTAGGTACGGGGACTCCTACAATGAGCAGTTCTTC. Its protein is CSARYGDSYNEQFF. The chain employs TRBV20-1 and TRBJ2-1, with a weak D call TRBD2 (5 bases). Germline V gene lookup returns CDR1 DFQATT and CDR2 SNEGSKA (reference sequence). This CDR3 spans 14 amino acids. The V gene lost 3 bases and the J gene lost 0 bases, with 9 bases spanning the gap.

V gene TRBV7-9 combines with J gene TRBJ2-1; 11 nucleotides align to TRBD1. V trimming: 0 bases; J trimming: 7 bases; junction bases outside the gene matches: 5. Germline CDR1 and CDR2: SEHNR and FQNEAQ (reference sequence). The CDR3 is 16 residues long. The CDR3 reads CASSLATGQGANEQFF. The CDR3 nucleotides read TGTGCCAGCAGCTTAGCGACAGGACAGGGGGCAAATGAGCAGTTCTTC.

This clonotype was recorded many times. This chain connects TRBV12-3 or TRBV12-4 to TRBJ2-7; 12 nucleotides line up with TRBD2. J was trimmed by 2 bases and V by 5 bases; bases with no gene match: 10. There are 17 residues in the CDR3. CDR3 coding DNA: TGTGCCAGCAGTCCAGACCGACTAGCGGGAGTAGCCTACGAGCAGTACTTC. Encoded protein: CASSPDRLAGVAYEQYF.

The rearrangement joins TRBV12-3 or TRBV12-4 to TRBJ2-5; the D is unclear. This CDR3 contains 12 residues. Between the trimmed V and J ends, which lost 10 bases and 5 bases, there was a span of 14 bases. The CDR3 loop reads CANTSVGETQYF. CDR3 coding DNA: TGTGCCAACACCTCGGTAGGGGAGACCCAGTACTTC.

V usage is TRBV2 and J usage is TRBJ1-3; weak D call: TRBD1 (6 bases). This CDR3 region has 14 residues. V was pared by 5 bases and J by 2 bases, with 10 bases between. Germline CDR1 is SNHLY and CDR2 is FYNNEI. The DNA of the CDR3 is TGTGCCAGCAGTCCACAGGGTACTGGAAACACCATATATTTT. It translates to CASSPQGTGNTIYF.

The CDR3: CASSPGQDYGYTF. CDR3 DNA: TGCGCCAGCAGCCCGGGACAAGACTATGGCTACACCTTC. This chain uses TRBV5-1 with TRBJ1-2, with TRBD1 as a possible D gene (6 bases). In germline, CDR1 is SGHRS, CDR2 YFSETQ. The CDR3 is 13 amino acids. Trimming cost V 4 bases and J 3 bases, with 10 bases left between them.

V is TRBV6-5 and J is TRBJ2-2, with D perhaps matching TRBD1 (5 bases). The CDR3 totals 16 residues. Per the germline V gene, CDR1 is MNHEY and CDR2 is SVGAGI. V was pared by 3 bases and J by 2 bases, with 13 bases between. The CDR3 sequence is CASSYLPTGNTGELFF. The DNA for the CDR3 is TGTGCCAGCAGTTATCTTCCAACAGGAAACACCGGGGAGCTGTTTTTT.

In its sample, this clonotype was seen many times. This chain links TRBV12-3 or TRBV12-4 with TRBJ2-1; TRBD2 agrees at 15 bases. The J segment lost 6 bases and the V segment lost 5 bases, leaving 2 bases of the junction unmatched. The CDR3 runs to 15 residues. CDR3 coding DNA: TGTGCCAGCAGTGGGACTAGCGGGGGGTTCAATGAGCAGTTCTTC. This gives the protein CASSGTSGGFNEQFF.

CDR3: CASSPEGGPTYNEQFF. DNA for the CDR3: TGTGCCAGCAGCCCCGAGGGAGGCCCCACCTACAATGAGCAGTTCTTC. The chain combines TRBV3-1 with TRBJ2-1; D is perhaps TRBD2 (6 bases). The CDR3 runs 16 residues. V gave up 4 bases and J gave up 2 bases, with 15 bases separating them. Germline CDR1 is LGHDT and CDR2 is YNNKEL (reference sequence).

This clonotype was detected only a few times. CDR3 protein: CASNSGGLAGGNTGELFF. The CDR3 DNA follows: TGTGCCAGCAACTCGGGGGGACTAGCGGGAGGGAACACCGGGGAGCTGTTTTTT. The genes are TRBV12-3 or TRBV12-4 and TRBJ2-2, with 15 positions matching TRBD2. The junction had 7 bases not matched to a gene; V was cut back by 7 bases and J by 1 base. This CDR3 contains 18 residues.

This clonotype occurred a few times. J is TRBJ2-5 and V is TRBV5-1; 9 bases are a match to TRBD1. Germline trimming cut 3 bases from V and 5 bases from J; bases unmatched to any gene: 5. The germline V gene has CDR1 SGHRS and CDR2 YFSETQ. The CDR3 runs 14 residues. The CDR3 spells CASSWDRELETQYF. Here the CDR3 DNA reads TGCGCCAGCAGCTGGGACAGGGAGTTGGAGACCCAGTACTTC.

The table lists this clonotype with a few counts. V is TRBV2 and J is TRBJ2-3; 10 bases match TRBD2. Germline V gene sequence: CDR1 SNHLY, CDR2 FYNNEI. J lost 6 bases, V lost 6 bases, and 3 bases had no gene match. The CDR3 is made up of 13 amino acids. The CDR3 DNA reads TGTGCCAGCAGGCTAGCGGGAGCGGATACGCAGTATTTT. Translated: CASRLAGADTQYF.

The V gene is TRBV5-1, the J gene TRBJ2-7, with D tentatively TRBD2 (6 bases). There are 17 residues in the CDR3. V gave up 0 bases and J gave up 0 bases, with 16 bases separating them. Germline loops: CDR1 SGHRS, CDR2 YFSETQ. CDR3 sequence: CASSLVRGSSNSYEQYF. CDR3 DNA sequence: TGCGCCAGCAGCTTGGTTCGGGGGAGCTCCAACTCCTACGAGCAGTACTTC.

The chain couples TRBV9 to TRBJ2-3; TRBD2 matches 9 bases. V lost 7 bases, J lost 6 bases, and 9 bases stayed unmatched. The germline V gene has CDR1 SGDLS and CDR2 YYNGEE. The CDR3 runs 14 residues. CDR3 DNA sequence: TGTGCCAGCGCCTCAGCGGGAGGTCCCGATACGCAGTATTTT. This gives the protein CASASAGGPDTQYF.

The chain employs TRBV5-1 and TRBJ2-2, with 7 bases fitting TRBD1. CDR3 size: 15 residues. V dropped 4 bases and J dropped 2; count of bases not matched to a gene: 5. Per the germline V gene, CDR1 is SGHRS and CDR2 is YFSETQ. DNA for the CDR3: TGCGCCAGCAGCCCGGGACAGATAAACACCGGGGAGCTGTTTTTT. Protein sequence: CASSPGQINTGELFF.

The gene calls are TRBV24-1 and TRBJ2-1; 11 nucleotides align to TRBD2. CDR3 length: 14 amino acids. Germline-derived CDR1 and CDR2 are KGHDR and SFDVKD. V shed 10 bases, J shed 0 bases, and the junction held 1 base outside the gene matches. The CDR3 here is CATTSGSSYNEQFF. The CDR3, as DNA: TGTGCCACTACTAGCGGGAGCTCCTACAATGAGCAGTTCTTC.

This clonotype was seen a single time. This CDR3 reads CASSLGTQPNYGYTF. CDR3 DNA: TGTGCCAGTAGTCTGGGAACACAACCTAACTATGGCTACACCTTC. The J gene is TRBJ1-2, the V gene TRBV19; unclear D gene. The CDR3 is 15 amino acids. V was trimmed by 5 bases and J by 0 bases, leaving 13 bases between them. The germline V gene encodes CDR1 LNHDA and CDR2 SQIVND (reference sequence). Supplemented by reference TRBV19 and TRBJ1-2, the full variable domain reads DGGITQSPKYLFRKEGQNVTLSCEQNLNHDAMYWYRQDPGQGLRLIYYSQIVNDFQKGDIAEGYSVSREKKESFPLTVTSAQKNPTAFYLCASSLGTQPNYGYTFGSGTRLTVV.